This T cell receptor beta chain was sequenced for a study of blood T cell repertoires in COVID-19. As for the study in general: COVID-19 samples from acute and convalescent phases originated in the United States, Italy and Spain. T cells, B-cell-depleted T cells, or PBMCs supplied cDNA or gDNA.

As processed by the authors: Amplification with reference gene primers provided the estimates of nucleated cell counts. Assay used: immunoSEQ multiplex PCR; TCRdb lists only in-frame clones, some missing. From that table come the V and J calls and clone size; the DNA was used to work out D and trimming. The profile covers approximately 31,000 clones, with about 89% appearing a single time and around 14% taken by the ten largest. Looked up from germline, CDR1 is MGHDK and CDR2 is SYGVNS. This CDR3 comprises 16 residues. V lost 4 bases and J lost 4; bases outside the gene matches: 5. Sequenced material: peripheral blood. The TCR sequence derives from a man aged 65 to 79 with active COVID-19. The chain employs TRBV25-1 and TRBJ2-1; TRBD2 matches 12 bases. In DNA, the CDR3 is TGTGCCAGCAGTGGGATGACTAGCGGGAGATACAATGAGCAGTTCTTC. It codes for CASSGMTSGRYNEQFF.